Shown below are 3 T cell receptor beta chains from a single sample sequenced in a study of spatial heterogeneity in lung cancer. Time point in this sample: sample taken at primary tumor resection. Study-wide points: For expanded intratumoral alpha and beta TCRs, counts tracked tumor mutation counts.

These receptors lack a known antigen. TCRdb re-derived calls from the 5' RACE reads in MiXCR, one entry per CDR3 protein. The sample lists 750 to 950 distinct CDR3 sequences, about a sixth occurring once. Here the sequenced sample was lung tumor tissue, taken at surgery. The receptor set was obtained from a female donor with early-stage non-small cell lung cancer.

The rearrangement uses TRBV6-5 and TRBJ2-7; TRBD1 is a possible D gene (5 bases). CDR1 MNHEY and CDR2 SVGAGI come from the germline V gene. This CDR3 comprises 16 residues. With 6 bases removed from V and 3 bases from J, the gap between germline ends came to 21 bases. The CDR3 spells CASSPGPPPPHYEQYF. CDR3 nucleotides: TGTGCCAGCAGCCCAGGGCCTCCCCCTCCTCACTACGAGCAGTACTTC.

By frequency in the sample, this clonotype is medium-sized (0.01 to 0.1%). The chain employs TRBV5-1 and TRBJ1-2, with 8 positions matching TRBD1. The CDR3 runs 14 residues. Germline CDR1 is SGHRS and CDR2 is YFSETQ. V was clipped by 0 bases and J by 2 bases; unmatched bases: 0. The CDR3 reads CASSLGQGNYGYTF. The CDR3, as DNA: TGCGCCAGCAGCTTGGGACAGGGGAACTATGGCTACACCTTC.

The chain carries TRBV10-3 and TRBJ1-1, with 11 bases lining up with TRBD1. The trim removed 6 bases at V and 6 bases at J, leaving 9 bases unmatched. The CDR3 is made up of 15 amino acids. Looked up from germline, CDR1 is ENHRY and CDR2 is SYGVKD. CDR3 coding DNA: TGTGCCATCAGACCTCCGGACAGGGGGCTTGCTGAAGCTTTCTTT. This encodes CAIRPPDRGLAEAFF.